This T cell receptor beta chain was retrieved from a study of blood T cell repertoires in COVID-19. With 1 base clipped from V and 4 bases from J, the junction kept 3 bases outside the gene matches. There are 14 residues in the CDR3. Germline-derived CDR1 and CDR2 are SGHNT and YYREEE (reference sequence). The repertoire was sequenced with immunoSEQ multiplex PCR; TCRdb's copy has only in-frame clones and lacks some. The sample lists roughly 460,000 clones, 70% to 90% occurring once. The source is a man aged 18 to 29 with COVID-19, enrolled during active disease. The chain links TRBV5-4 to TRBJ1-2, with 8 bases lining up with TRBD1. The sequencing sample was made of peripheral blood. CDR3 in DNA: TGTGCCAGCAGCTTGAACAGGGGGTCCTATGGCTACACCTTC. This gives the protein CASSLNRGSYGYTF.